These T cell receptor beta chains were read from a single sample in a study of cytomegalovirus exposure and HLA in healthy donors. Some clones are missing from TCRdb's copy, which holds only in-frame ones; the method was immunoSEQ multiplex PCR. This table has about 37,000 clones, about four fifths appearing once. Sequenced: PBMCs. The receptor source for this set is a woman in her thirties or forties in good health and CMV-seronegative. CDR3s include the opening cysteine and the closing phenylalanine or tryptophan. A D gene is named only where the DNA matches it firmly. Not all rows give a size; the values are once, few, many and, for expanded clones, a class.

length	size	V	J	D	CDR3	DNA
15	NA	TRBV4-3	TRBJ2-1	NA	CASSQEGEAYNEQFF	TGCGCCAGCAGCCAAGAAGGGGAAGCTTACAATGAGCAGTTCTTC
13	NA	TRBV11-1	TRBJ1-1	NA	CASRAIGGTEAFF	TGTGCCAGCCGTGCCATAGGGGGAACTGAAGCTTTCTTT
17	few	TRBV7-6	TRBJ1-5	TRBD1	CASSSASGTGVNQPQHF	TGTGCCAGCAGCTCGGCCTCCGGGACAGGGGTCAATCAGCCCCAGCATTTT
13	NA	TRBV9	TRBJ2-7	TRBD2	CASSFSGGRAQYF	TGTGCCAGCAGCTTCAGCGGGGGCAGAGCGCAGTACTTC
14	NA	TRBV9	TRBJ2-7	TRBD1	CASSVGTGVYEQYF	TGTGCCAGCAGCGTAGGGACAGGGGTTTACGAGCAGTACTTC
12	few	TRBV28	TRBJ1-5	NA	CASSLSYQPQHF	TGTGCCAGCAGTTTATCGTATCAGCCCCAGCATTTT
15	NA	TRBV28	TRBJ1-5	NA	CASRILGQGNQPQHF	TGTGCCAGCAGGATCCTCGGGCAGGGTAATCAGCCCCAGCATTTT
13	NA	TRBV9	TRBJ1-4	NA	CASSPGTNEKLFF	TGTGCCAGCAGCCCAGGGACTAATGAAAAACTGTTTTTT
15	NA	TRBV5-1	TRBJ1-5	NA	CASSPGGTSNQPQHF	TGCGCCAGCAGCCCCGGAGGTACTAGCAATCAGCCCCAGCATTTT
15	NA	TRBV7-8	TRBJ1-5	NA	CASSLGQASNQPQHF	TGTGCCAGCAGCTTAGGACAGGCAAGCAATCAGCCCCAGCATTTT
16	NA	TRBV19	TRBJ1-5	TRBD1	CASSIRDRGRFQPQHF	TGTGCCAGTAGTATCCGGGACAGGGGGCGTTTTCAGCCCCAGCATTTT
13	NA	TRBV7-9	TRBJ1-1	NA	CASSLGYNTEAFF	TGTGCCAGCAGCTTAGGCTACAACACTGAAGCTTTCTTT
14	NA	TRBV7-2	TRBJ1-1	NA	CASSLAIQAKKAFF	TGTGCCAGCAGCTTAGCGATACAGGCAAAGAAAGCTTTCTTT
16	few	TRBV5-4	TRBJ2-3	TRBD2	CASSRWTGGVSDTQYF	TGTGCCAGCAGCCGGTGGACGGGGGGAGTTTCAGATACGCAGTATTTT
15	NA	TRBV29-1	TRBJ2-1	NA	CSVAGTVKTYNEQFF	TGCAGCGTGGCCGGGACTGTAAAGACCTACAATGAGCAGTTCTTC
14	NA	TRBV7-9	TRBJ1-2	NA	CASSQDSLTAGYTF	TGTGCCAGCAGCCAAGATTCTTTGACAGCCGGCTACACCTTC
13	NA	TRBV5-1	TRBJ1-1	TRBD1	CASKGAVNTEAFF	TGCGCCTCAAAGGGGGCAGTGAACACTGAAGCTTTCTTT
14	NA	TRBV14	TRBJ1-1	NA	CASSLPGMNTEAFF	TGTGCCAGCAGCCTTCCAGGGATGAACACTGAAGCTTTCTTT
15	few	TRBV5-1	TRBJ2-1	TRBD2	CASRRLAGDHNEQFF	TGCGCCAGCAGGCGACTAGCGGGGGACCACAATGAGCAGTTCTTC
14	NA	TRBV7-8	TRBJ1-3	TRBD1	CASSSGQSGNTIYF	TGTGCCAGCAGCTCGGGACAGTCTGGAAACACCATATATTTT
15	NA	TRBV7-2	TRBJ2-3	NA	CASSPWGGRTDTQYF	TGTGCCAGCAGCCCGTGGGGGGGGCGCACAGATACGCAGTATTTT
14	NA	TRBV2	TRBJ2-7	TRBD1	CASSPTGHTYEQYF	TGTGCCAGCAGTCCGACAGGGCACACCTACGAGCAGTACTTC